These T cell receptor beta chains were read from a single sample in a study of beta chain features in type 1 diabetes. Sequenced by immunoSEQ multiplex PCR; TCRdb stores in-frame clones only, minus some. In the table there are 360,000 or so clones, roughly a fifth of which are singletons. Material: naive CD4+ T cells from blood. The receptors stem from a woman between 18 and 29 years old in good health. Both conserved end residues are part of each CDR3. A D gene is named only where the DNA matches it firmly. Some rows have no size entry. The others give once, few or many, or a class for an expanded clone.

CDR3 length,V gene,clone size,J gene,D gene,CDR3 DNA,CDR3 protein
14,TRBV7-2,NA,TRBJ2-3,TRBD2,TGTGCCAGCAGCTTTCGACTAGCTGCAGATACGCAGTATTTT,CASSFRLAADTQYF
15,TRBV7-2,few,TRBJ2-3,NA,TGTGCCAGCAGCTTAGTATCAAGCGGCACAGATACGCAGTATTTT,CASSLVSSGTDTQYF
15,TRBV19,NA,TRBJ2-7,TRBD2,TGTGCCAGTAGGATGACTAGCGGGAGCTCCTACGAGCAGTACTTC,CASRMTSGSSYEQYF
15,TRBV7-9,few,TRBJ1-2,NA,TGTGCCAGCAGCTTAGGGGGGGACGACTCATACGGCTACACCTTC,CASSLGGDDSYGYTF
15,TRBV6-5,NA,TRBJ2-5,NA,TGTGCCAGCAGTTATGGGGGGGCTCGGAGGGAGACCCAGTACTTC,CASSYGGARRETQYF
14,TRBV10-3,NA,TRBJ2-7,TRBD2,TGTGCCATCAAGCCTAGCGGGGGGCCTAGCCAGCAGTACTTC,CAIKPSGGPSQQYF
14,TRBV6-5,few,TRBJ2-5,TRBD1,TGTGCCAGCAGTCCGGGACAGGGATGGGGGACCCAGTACTTC,CASSPGQGWGTQYF
11,TRBV20-1,NA,TRBJ1-1,NA,TGCAGTGCTCCCCTAGCCACTGAAGCTTTCTTT,CSAPLATEAFF
15,TRBV7-9,few,TRBJ1-1,NA,TGTGCCAGCAGCAACCAAGGAGGGCTAGTCACTGAAGCTTTCTTT,CASSNQGGLVTEAFF
14,TRBV7-9,NA,TRBJ1-1,TRBD1,TGTGCCAGCAGCCAACAGGGGCGTGGTACTGAAGCTTTCTTT,CASSQQGRGTEAFF
14,TRBV5-1,few,TRBJ2-1,NA,TGCGCCAGCTCCAGGGGTATCTCCTACAATGAGCAGTTCTTC,CASSRGISYNEQFF
14,TRBV5-6,NA,TRBJ2-3,NA,TGTGCCAGCAGCTTGAAAAGTATAGCAGATACGCAGTATTTT,CASSLKSIADTQYF
12,TRBV5-1,few,TRBJ2-1,NA,TGCGCCAGCAGTCAACGGGGTCGGGAGCAGTTCTTC,CASSQRGREQFF
11,TRBV6-1,NA,TRBJ2-7,NA,TGTGCCAGCAAGGACAGCTCCGAGCAGTACTTC,CASKDSSEQYF
14,TRBV18,NA,TRBJ1-1,TRBD1,TGTGCCAGCTCACGCCAGGGGGCGAACACTGAAGCTTTCTTT,CASSRQGANTEAFF
15,TRBV5-1,few,TRBJ2-1,NA,TGCGCCAGCAGCTTGGCGCAGGGGTCCTACAATGAGCAGTTCTTC,CASSLAQGSYNEQFF
16,TRBV6-5,NA,TRBJ2-5,TRBD2,TGTGCCAGCAGTTTTTCTAGCGGGGGGCCGCGGGAGACCCAGTACTTC,CASSFSSGGPRETQYF
15,TRBV14,few,TRBJ2-7,NA,TGTGCCAGCAGCCAAGCTGAGGATAGCTCCTACGAGCAGTACTTC,CASSQAEDSSYEQYF
15,TRBV6-5,NA,TRBJ2-7,TRBD1,TGTGCCAGCAGTTATAGGGGACAGACACTCTACGAGCAGTACTTC,CASSYRGQTLYEQYF
13,TRBV5-1,NA,TRBJ1-1,TRBD1,TGCGCCAGCAGCCTGGGGACAGTGACTGAAGCTTTCTTT,CASSLGTVTEAFF
13,TRBV29-1,NA,TRBJ2-1,TRBD1,TGCAGCGCCCGAAGGACAGGGTCGGATGAGCAGTTCTTC,CSARRTGSDEQFF
15,TRBV5-1,NA,TRBJ2-1,TRBD1,TGCGCCAGCAGCGTAAACAGGGGGTCCTACAATGAGCAGTTCTTC,CASSVNRGSYNEQFF
13,TRBV18,NA,TRBJ2-5,NA,TGTGCCAGCACCCGCGGAGGCGGGGAGACCCAGTACTTC,CASTRGGGETQYF
14,TRBV25-1,few,TRBJ1-2,TRBD1,TGTGCCAGCAGTAAATTACAGGGGGAATTTGGCTACACCTTC,CASSKLQGEFGYTF
18,TRBV7-7,few,TRBJ2-6,NA,TGTGCTAGCAGCTTAGCGTTTGCGGGCACCTCTGGGGCCAACGTCCTGACTTTC,CASSLAFAGTSGANVLTF
12,TRBV18,NA,TRBJ2-3,NA,TGTGCCAGCTCAGCGGGACTAGATACGCAGTATTTT,CASSAGLDTQYF
15,TRBV9,NA,TRBJ1-2,TRBD1,TGTGCCAGCAGCGCACCCTGGGACAGGGGGCATGGCTACACCTTC,CASSAPWDRGHGYTF
14,TRBV30,few,TRBJ1-2,NA,TGTGCCTGGAGTGCCACGGGGGGCGGCTATGGCTACACCTTC,CAWSATGGGYGYTF
19,TRBV11-1,few,TRBJ2-2,TRBD2,TGTGCCAGCAGCTTCGGAACTAGCGGGATCCTAGTTGGGGCCGGGGAGCTGTTTTTT,CASSFGTSGILVGAGELFF
12,TRBV12-5,NA,TRBJ1-2,NA,TGTGCTAGTGGTTTGAGACAGGCCACCTACACCTTC,CASGLRQATYTF
13,TRBV5-1,few,TRBJ2-3,NA,TGCGCCAGCAGCCCGCCCTCCGGAGATACGCAGTATTTT,CASSPPSGDTQYF
16,TRBV5-6,few,TRBJ2-6,TRBD1,TGTGCCAGCACTCGGGACAGGGGAACTGGGGCCAACGTCCTGACTTTC,CASTRDRGTGANVLTF
14,TRBV2,NA,TRBJ2-3,NA,TGTGCCAGCAGTGCGGGGTCTAGCACAGATACGCAGTATTTT,CASSAGSSTDTQYF
13,TRBV29-1,NA,TRBJ1-1,NA,TGCAGCGTTGAAGGTAACATGAACACTGAAGCTTTCTTT,CSVEGNMNTEAFF
14,TRBV11-2,few,TRBJ1-1,NA,TGTGCCAGCAGCCCATCGGACCCCGGGGGGTTAGCTTTCTTT,CASSPSDPGGLAFF
15,TRBV11-2,NA,TRBJ2-3,NA,TGTGCCAGCAGTCGACAGCTCCTTAGCACAGATACGCAGTATTTT,CASSRQLLSTDTQYF
15,TRBV2,NA,TRBJ2-7,TRBD2,TGTGCCAGCAGCTCGCGACTAGCGGGTGCCTACGAGCAGTACTTC,CASSSRLAGAYEQYF
15,TRBV25-1,few,TRBJ1-2,NA,TGTGCCAGCAGCCCACAGGGAACGGTTGACTATGGCTACACCTTC,CASSPQGTVDYGYTF
13,TRBV30,few,TRBJ2-7,NA,TGTGCCTGGAGTGATATGAGAGGCAACGAGCAGTACTTC,CAWSDMRGNEQYF
16,TRBV12-5,few,TRBJ2-5,TRBD1,TGTGCTAGTGGCCTGGGCGCCGGGACAGGGATGGAGACCCAGTACTTC,CASGLGAGTGMETQYF
12,TRBV5-6,NA,TRBJ2-7,NA,TGTGCCAGCAGCCTGACAGCGTACGAGCAGTACTTC,CASSLTAYEQYF
13,TRBV2,NA,TRBJ1-4,TRBD1,TGTGCCAGCGCGACAGGGCTAGGAGAAAAACTGTTTTTT,CASATGLGEKLFF
12,TRBV30,NA,TRBJ2-1,NA,TGTGCCTGGAGTGCCGGAGGGGCTGGGCAGTTCTTC,CAWSAGGAGQFF
13,TRBV11-2,NA,TRBJ1-1,NA,TGTGCCAGCAGCTTGCGCATGAACACTGAAGCTTTCTTT,CASSLRMNTEAFF
16,TRBV11-2,NA,TRBJ2-1,TRBD2,TGTGCCAGCACCTCGGGTAGACTAGCGGTCTACAATGAGCAGTTCTTC,CASTSGRLAVYNEQFF
13,TRBV18,few,TRBJ1-5,NA,TGTGCCAGCTCATATGGACAGAATCAGCCCCAGCATTTT,CASSYGQNQPQHF
13,TRBV2,NA,TRBJ1-1,TRBD1,TGTGCCAGCTCGACAGGGCCGGACCGGGGAGCTTTCTTT,CASSTGPDRGAFF
15,TRBV19,few,TRBJ2-7,TRBD1,TGTGCCAGTAGGCTCCGGGACAGGGACTCCTACGAGCAGTACTTC,CASRLRDRDSYEQYF
15,TRBV6-1,NA,TRBJ1-2,NA,TGTGCCAGCAGTGAAGCATCAGGCATCTGGAGGGGCTACACCTTC,CASSEASGIWRGYTF
14,TRBV27,NA,TRBJ2-3,NA,TGTGCCAGCAGTTTCGAACGGGTCACAGATACGCAGTATTTT,CASSFERVTDTQYF
15,TRBV5-4,few,TRBJ2-5,TRBD1,TGTGCCAGCAGCCTACCCCAGACAGGGGCAGAGACCCAGTACTTC,CASSLPQTGAETQYF
13,TRBV5-1,NA,TRBJ2-3,TRBD2,TGCGCCAGCAACCTAGCGGGGGACGGTACGCAGTATTTT,CASNLAGDGTQYF
13,TRBV7-2,few,TRBJ1-4,NA,TGTGCCAGTGAACAGGGCACTAATGAAAAACTGTTTTTT,CASEQGTNEKLFF
13,TRBV11-3,NA,TRBJ2-5,TRBD2,TGTGCCAGCAGCCCCGGGACTAGCGACGCAGTGAACTTC,CASSPGTSDAVNF
15,TRBV14,few,TRBJ2-1,TRBD2,TGTGCCAGCAGCCAAACTAGCGGGGTTTACAATGAGCAGTTCTTC,CASSQTSGVYNEQFF
14,TRBV28,few,TRBJ2-5,TRBD1,TGTGCCAGCAGTCTTCCGGGACAGGGAGGGCCCCAGTACTTC,CASSLPGQGGPQYF
13,TRBV11-3,few,TRBJ2-7,NA,TGTGCCAGCAGCTTAATCGGATCCGGGGAGCAGTACTTC,CASSLIGSGEQYF
14,TRBV6-5,NA,TRBJ1-5,NA,TGTGCCAGCAGTTACTGGGGAGTCAATCAGCCCCAGCATTTT,CASSYWGVNQPQHF
15,TRBV7-2,NA,TRBJ2-1,TRBD2,TGTGCCAGCAGCTTTAGGACTAGCGGGGTCTCTAGGCAGTTCTTC,CASSFRTSGVSRQFF